What follows are 8 T cell receptor beta chains derived from one specimen sequenced in a study of PD-L1 blockade in urothelial cancer. Sample time point: peripheral blood 6 weeks after treatment start. Generated by immunoSEQ multiplex PCR, the TCRdb table keeps only in-frame clones and is missing some. The table lists roughly 51,000 clones, under 85% of them singletons. Source: PBMCs, taken around atezolizumab (anti-PD-L1) treatment. The receptor source for this set is a man aged 50-59 years with urothelial cancer.

This clone has a single count. The V gene is TRBV30, the J gene TRBJ1-2, with TRBD1 identical over 7 bases. The V and J ends lost 5 bases and 8 bases, in that order; junction bases with no gene match: 8. Germline CDR1 GTSNPN, CDR2 SVGIG (reference sequence). The CDR3 sequence is 12 residues long. In nucleotides, the CDR3 is TGTGCCTGGGCACAGGGGCGTTCGGGCTACACCTTC. Its translation: CAWAQGRSGYTF.

This clone was found once. This chain uses TRBV19 with TRBJ1-3; the D is unclear. The V end lost 3 bases, the J end lost 0 bases, and 9 bases lay between the germline ends. Germline CDR1 is LNHDA and CDR2 is SQIVND (reference sequence). There are 15 residues in the CDR3. The CDR3 here is CASSIAGNSGNTIYF. CDR3 bases: TGTGCCAGTAGTATCGCGGGCAACTCTGGAAACACCATATATTTT.

V gene TRBV10-3 combines with J gene TRBJ1-4; TRBD1 agrees at 8 bases. From germline, CDR1 is ENHRY and CDR2 SYGVKD. The V gene end was trimmed by 3 bases and the J gene end by 7 bases; junction bases not matched to a gene: 7. This CDR3 is 15 amino acids long. CDR3 protein: CAISDPGGRREKLFF. Here the CDR3 DNA reads TGTGCCATCAGTGATCCAGGGGGCCGTCGTGAAAAACTGTTTTTT.

CDR3 bases: TGTGCCAGCAGTGGAGACAGGAACTATGGCTACACCTTC. Its protein product is CASSGDRNYGYTF. The gene calls are TRBV6-5 and TRBJ1-2, with D tentatively TRBD1 (6 bases). The length of the CDR3 is 13 residues. V was clipped by 5 bases and J by 2 bases, with 9 bases between them. Germline lookup yields CDR1 MNHEY and CDR2 SVGAGI.

The chain couples TRBV19 to TRBJ2-2; unclear D gene. Trimming pared 1 base from V and 6 bases from J, leaving 3 bases between. This CDR3 has 12 amino acids. Germline V lookup: CDR1 LNHDA, CDR2 SQIVND (reference sequence). The DNA for the CDR3 is TGTGCCAGTAGTATAGCTGCCGGGGAGCTGTTTTTT. Translated, it gives CASSIAAGELFF.

The V gene is TRBV6-6, the J gene TRBJ1-1, with 10 bases aligning to TRBD1. The J segment lost 1 base and the V segment lost 4 bases, leaving 0 bases of the junction unmatched. The CDR3 contains 14 residues. Germline-derived CDR1 and CDR2 are MNHNY and SVGAGI (reference sequence). For the CDR3, the DNA is TGTGCCAGCAGTTGGACAGGGGGGAACACTGAAGCTTTCTTT. Translated: CASSWTGGNTEAFF.

The table lists this clone with a count of one. CDR3 in amino acids: CASSLSPPGNYGYTF. In DNA form, the CDR3 reads TGCGCCAGCAGCTTGTCTCCCCCAGGGAACTATGGCTACACCTTC. The V call is TRBV5-1, the J call TRBJ1-2, with TRBD1 as a possible D gene (5 bases). The CDR3 consists of 15 residues. Trimming took off 1 base at V and 2 bases at J, with 12 bases between the two ends. Germline values: CDR1 SGHRS, CDR2 YFSETQ.

The CDR3 protein is CASSETSGSSTDTQYF. The CDR3 DNA sequence: TGTGCCAGCAGTGAGACTAGCGGGAGTAGCACAGATACGCAGTATTTT. V usage is TRBV6-1 and J usage is TRBJ2-3; TRBD2 aligns across 12 bases. J gave up 0 bases and V 3 bases, and 1 base lay outside the gene matches. The CDR3 is made up of 16 amino acids. Germline V gene lookup returns CDR1 MNHNS and CDR2 SASEGT.